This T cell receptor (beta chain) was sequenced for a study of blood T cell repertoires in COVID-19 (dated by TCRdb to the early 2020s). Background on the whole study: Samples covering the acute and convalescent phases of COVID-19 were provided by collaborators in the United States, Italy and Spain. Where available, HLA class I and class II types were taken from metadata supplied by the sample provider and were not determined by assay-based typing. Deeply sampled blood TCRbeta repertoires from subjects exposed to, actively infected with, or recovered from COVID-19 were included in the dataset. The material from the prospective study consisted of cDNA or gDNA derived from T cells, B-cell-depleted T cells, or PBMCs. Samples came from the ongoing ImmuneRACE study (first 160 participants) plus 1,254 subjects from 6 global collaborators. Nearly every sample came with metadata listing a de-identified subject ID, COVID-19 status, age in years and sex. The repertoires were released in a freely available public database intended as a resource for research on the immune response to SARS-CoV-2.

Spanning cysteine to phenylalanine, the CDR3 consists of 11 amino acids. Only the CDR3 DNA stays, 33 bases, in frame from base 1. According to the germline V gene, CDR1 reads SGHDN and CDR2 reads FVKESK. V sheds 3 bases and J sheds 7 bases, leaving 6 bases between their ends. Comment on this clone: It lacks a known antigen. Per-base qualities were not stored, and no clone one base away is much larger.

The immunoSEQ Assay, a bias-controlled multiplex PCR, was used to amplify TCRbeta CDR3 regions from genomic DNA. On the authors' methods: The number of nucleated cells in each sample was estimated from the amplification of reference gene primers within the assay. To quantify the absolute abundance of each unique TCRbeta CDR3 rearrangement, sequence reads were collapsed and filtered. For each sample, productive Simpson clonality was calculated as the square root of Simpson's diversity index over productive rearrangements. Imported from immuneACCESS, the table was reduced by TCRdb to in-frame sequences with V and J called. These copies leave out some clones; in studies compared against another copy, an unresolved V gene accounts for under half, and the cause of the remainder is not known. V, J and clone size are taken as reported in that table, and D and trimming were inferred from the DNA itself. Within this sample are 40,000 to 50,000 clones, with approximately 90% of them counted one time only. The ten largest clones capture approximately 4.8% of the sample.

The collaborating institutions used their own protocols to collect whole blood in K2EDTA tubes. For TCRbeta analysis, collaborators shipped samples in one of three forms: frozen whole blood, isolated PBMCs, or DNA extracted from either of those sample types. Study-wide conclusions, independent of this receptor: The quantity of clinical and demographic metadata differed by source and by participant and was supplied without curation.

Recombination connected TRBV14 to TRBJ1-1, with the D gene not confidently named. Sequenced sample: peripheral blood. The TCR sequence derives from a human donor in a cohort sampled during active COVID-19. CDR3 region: CASSQGVEAFF. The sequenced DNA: TGTGCCAGCAGCCAGGGAGTTGAAGCTTTCTTT.